The table lists the clone carrying this TCR beta chain with a few counts. MiXCR was run by TCRdb on the reads, yielding one entry per CDR3 protein. The table records 230,000 or so distinct CDR3 sequences, about 17% of them present only once. The data were taken from a study of T cell repertoires in cytomegalovirus infection. The sequence derives from a human donor in good health (CMV status not recorded). Some clones in this sample may be carry-over from other donors' samples. Sequenced sample: CD8+ T cells from PBMCs.

The CDR3 DNA is TGTGCCAGCAGCTCACTAGGGGGGGGGACTCAAGAGACCCAGTACTTC. It codes for CASSSLGGGTQETQYF. V gene TRBV7-8 combines with J gene TRBJ2-5, with a possible D match to TRBD2 (7 bases). Germline-derived CDR1 and CDR2 are SGHVS and FQNEAQ. This CDR3 region has 16 residues. V was cut by 4 bases and J by 2 bases, with 17 bases left in between.